This TCR beta chain was obtained from a study of T cell responses to AZD1222 COVID-19 vaccine (dated by TCRdb to the early 2020s). A note on the overall study: TCR sequencing was performed for fewer than 250 trial participants, of whom about 210 were given two doses of AZD1222 and approximately 25 were given two doses of MenACWY control vaccine. Trial participants were enrolled into age subgroups of 18-55, 56-69 and 70-plus years, which contained about 150, 28 and 57 TCR-sequenced participants, respectively. Study-level results and caveats: Because no day 14 peak-response samples were available, repertoires were characterized only after the peak T cell response. The vaccine-associated CD4 TCRs covered the entire spike protein, and the dominant responses fell in regions 160-218 and 743-854. Conclusions about previously exposed vaccinees are limited because only six or seven AZD1222 recipients were SARS-CoV-2 seropositive at baseline. Participants were mostly white British, with more females than males. The authors suggested clonal diversity may have been underestimated. In the small 56-69-year group, the increase in depth fell short of significance, most likely because of low power. After two AZD1222 doses, both the breadth and the depth of spike-specific TCRs were significantly higher than at day 0 and than in MenACWY recipients. Epitopes outside the regions mutated in the B.1.351 and B.1.1.7 variants were reportedly recognized by nearly half of the unique spike-specific TCRs.

The CDR3 regions of human TCRbeta chains were analyzed by immunosequencing. The authors' pipeline ran thus. TCRs in the repertoires were matched against a reference library of SARS-CoV-2-specific TCRs that had been generated with the MIRA antigen-specificity platform. Breadth meant the fraction of unique TCRs that were SARS-CoV-2-associated, whereas depth meant the fraction of total T cells that were SARS-CoV-2-associated. Each spike-specific TCR was assigned to its reactive spike region and to a CD4 or CD8 class using the MIRA data. Log10-transformed breadth and depth values were compared by one-way ANOVA with Sidak's multiple comparisons tests. The clones in this table, taken by TCRdb from immuneACCESS, are in-frame only. Not every clone is retained; where verified, under half of the shortfall comes from an unresolved V gene, and the cause of the rest is unknown. V and J calls plus clone size are reproduced from that table; the DNA served to infer D and trimming. Here the sample has some 130,000 clones; approximately 85% occur a single time. The top ten hold 7.9% of the sample.

The CDR3 sequence holds 17 residues, the cysteine and phenylalanine included. The sequence is cut down to CDR3 DNA, 51 bases in frame from base 1. The germline V gene sets CDR1 to SNHLY and CDR2 to FYNNEI. V is trimmed back by 11 bases and J by 4 bases, and the junction contains 16 bases that no gene match accounts for. The meaning of the sample's time point label: about 28 days (+/-7) after the second vaccine dose. Taken with the paper, the label for treatment or condition translates to: meningococcal conjugate vaccine given as trial control. Samples from vaccinated people were obtained from the UK trials COV001 and COV002, which included a single-blind randomized controlled phase 2/3 trial of AZD1222 (ChAdOx1 nCoV-19) in healthy adults. For TCRbeta chain sequencing, PBMC samples were collected from trial participants at day 0 and at day 28 after the second dose. About this clone: Its antigen remains unidentified. Qualities for individual bases were not recorded, and no much larger clone is one base off.

The rearrangement combines TRBV2 with TRBJ2-2, with 10 junctional bases fitting TRBD2. The origin of this receptor is an adult who received the MenACWY meningococcal vaccine as a control. The sample was peripheral blood, taken 28 days after the second dose of the MenACWY control vaccine. Here the CDR3 is given as CASTPAGGTTGTGELFF. The nucleotide sequence is given as TGTGCCTCCACCCCAGCGGGGGGGACCACGGGCACCGGGGAGCTGTTTTTT.